Included here is one T cell receptor beta chain sequence, with context. Per germline, CDR1 MNHNS and CDR2 SASEGT. The CDR3 runs 15 residues. Losses at the gene ends were 6 bases for V and 3 bases for J; bases not matched to a gene: 5. This sample is drawn from a study of cytomegalovirus exposure and HLA in healthy donors. The study ran its PCR with 60 Vbeta and 13 Jbeta primers. Repertoires were generated with immunoSEQ multiplex PCR, while TCRdb's copy carries only in-frame clones and drops some. The repertoire holds 90,000 to 150,000 clones, 70% to 80% seen once, with 4.5% to 5% in the top ten. The chain recombines TRBV6-1 with TRBJ2-2, with 9 positions matching TRBD1. The TCR comes from a man aged 50-60 years in good health and CMV-seropositive. The specimen sequenced was PBMCs. CDR3 in amino acids: CASRGDRVYTGELFF. The CDR3 DNA sequence: TGTGCCAGCAGGGGGGACAGGGTTTACACCGGGGAGCTGTTTTTT.